This T cell receptor (beta chain) was observed in a study of T cells in Graves' hyperthyroidism and ophthalmopathy. Study conclusions and caveats: Blood samples included most of the expanded thyroid clonotypes exceeding 0.001. A model using 13 V-J features told ophthalmopathy apart from stable hyperthyroidism.

This clonotype appeared a few times. The antigen is unknown. V was cut by 4 bases and J by 3 bases, with 9 bases left in between. The CDR3 has 13 residues. Germline V gene data show CDR1 as ENHRY and CDR2 as SYGVKD. TCR beta CDR3 sequences were amplified from RNA transcripts. In the first-round RT-PCR of the TCR CDR3, the HTBI primer set was used. TCRdb analysed the multiplex PCR reads with MiXCR anew, one entry per CDR3 protein. The sample consists of about 250,000 distinct CDR3 sequences, 22% of them appearing once. Uncontrolled infection, other autoimmune disease, pregnancy or lactation led to exclusion. Diagnoses rested on clinical symptoms, serum thyroxine and TRAb, thyroid ultrasound and orbital computed tomography.

This chain joins TRBV10-3 and TRBJ1-1; possibly TRBD1 for D (5 bases). This sequence originates from a young man with Graves' ophthalmopathy. Material for sequencing was blood. CDR3 nucleotide sequence: TGTGCCATCAGTGGAGGCAGGGACACTGAAGCTTTCTTT. It codes for CAISGGRDTEAFF.